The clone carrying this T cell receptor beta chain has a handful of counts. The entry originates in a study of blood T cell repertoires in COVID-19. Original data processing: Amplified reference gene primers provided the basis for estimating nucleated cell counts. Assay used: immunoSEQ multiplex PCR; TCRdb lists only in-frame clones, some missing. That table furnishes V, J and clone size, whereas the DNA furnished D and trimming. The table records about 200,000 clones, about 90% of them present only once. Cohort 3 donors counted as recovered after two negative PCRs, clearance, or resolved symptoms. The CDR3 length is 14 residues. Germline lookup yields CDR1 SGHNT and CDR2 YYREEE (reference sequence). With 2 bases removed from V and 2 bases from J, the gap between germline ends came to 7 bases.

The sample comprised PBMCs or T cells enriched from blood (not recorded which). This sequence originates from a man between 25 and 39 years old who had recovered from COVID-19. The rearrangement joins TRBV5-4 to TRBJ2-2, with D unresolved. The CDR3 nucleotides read TGTGCCAGCAGCTTCAGGATTAACACCGGGGAGCTGTTTTTT. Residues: CASSFRINTGELFF.